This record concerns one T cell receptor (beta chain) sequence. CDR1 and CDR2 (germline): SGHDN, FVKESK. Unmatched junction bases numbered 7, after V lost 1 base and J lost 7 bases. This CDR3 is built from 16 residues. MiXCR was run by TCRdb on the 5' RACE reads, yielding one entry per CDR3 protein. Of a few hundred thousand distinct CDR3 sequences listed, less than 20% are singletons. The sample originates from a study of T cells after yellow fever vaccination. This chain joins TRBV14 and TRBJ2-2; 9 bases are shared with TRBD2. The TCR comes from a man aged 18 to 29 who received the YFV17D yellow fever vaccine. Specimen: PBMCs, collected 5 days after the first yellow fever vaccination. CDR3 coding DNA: TGTGCCAGCAGCCAAGGCGGGGGGGCCCGAGTCGGGGAGCTGTTTTTT. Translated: CASSQGGGARVGELFF.